The entry below gives a single T cell receptor beta chain sequence along with its context. Busulfan-fludarabine conditioning, marrow transplant, and cyclophosphamide on days +3 and +4 were administered. The record originates from a study of T cells after posttransplantation cyclophosphamide. This CDR3 is built from 11 residues. Germline V gene sequence: CDR1 SGHRS, CDR2 YFSETQ. The V end was cut by 4 bases, the J end by 2 bases, with 3 bases between. Repertoires were generated with immunoSEQ multiplex PCR, while TCRdb's copy carries only in-frame clones and drops some. The sample contains some 16,000 clones, over 60% of which appear only once.

The origin of this receptor is a female patient in her 40s who received an allogeneic stem cell transplant from a related donor, was CMV-positive, and had no GVHD. Some T cells may be provided by the graft donor. The rearrangement links TRBV5-1 to TRBJ2-5; D gene ambiguous. The material sequenced was CD8+ T cells sorted from PBMCs, taken roughly 1,900 days after a stem cell transplant with posttransplant cyclophosphamide. The CDR3 region has the DNA TGCGCCAGCAGCCTGCAAGAGACCCAGTACTTC. Its protein is CASSLQETQYF.